The sample holds a few counts of the clone carrying this T cell receptor (beta chain). As yet, its antigen is unknown. These data belong to a study of cytomegalovirus exposure and HLA in healthy donors. Study-wide points: An analysis that was carried out later associated 16,951 TCR beta sequences with HLA alleles at 0.05 false discovery rate. Later work found most CMV-associated TCR beta chains apparently HLA-restricted.

The PCR made use of 60 Vbeta and 13 Jbeta primers. Profiled with immunoSEQ multiplex PCR; TCRdb holds only in-frame clones, not every one. The sample shows tens of thousands of clones, 7.6% of them seen only once. Germline V gene data show CDR1 as MNHEY and CDR2 as SMNVEV (reference sequence). The CDR3 is 23 amino acids. Trimming removed 2 bases from V and 2 bases from J; junction bases left unmatched: 29. The receptor's source is a middle-aged man in good health and CMV-seronegative. Sequencing was done on a sample of PBMCs. V gene TRBV27 combines with J gene TRBJ2-5; 7 positions match TRBD1. The CDR3 DNA is TGTGCCAGCAGTTTAACAATCGCTGGGGACAGTGAGGTTATACGAAAATTTCAAGAGACCCAGTACTTC. Its translation is CASSLTIAGDSEVIRKFQETQYF.